A single sample gave rise to the 30 T cell receptor beta chains below, sequenced in a study of T cell responses to AZD1222 COVID-19 vaccine. Assay: immunoSEQ multiplex PCR; the TCRdb copy retains only in-frame clones and omits some. The table lists 100,000 or so clones, approximately 90% of them singletons. Sequences were derived from peripheral blood, sampled on day 0 of AZD1222 vaccination. The receptors shown here come from an adult in good health.

The V and J genes are TRBV3-1 (or the pseudogene TRBV3-2) and TRBJ2-2; 16 bases fit TRBD2. CDR1 LGHDT and CDR2 YNNKEL come from the germline V gene (reference sequence). CDR3 length equals 19 residues. V lost 4 bases, J lost 6 bases, and 11 bases stayed unmatched. The chain's CDR3 is CASSPVPGLAGGKAGELFF. The CDR3 bases are TGTGCCAGCAGCCCTGTGCCGGGACTAGCGGGAGGGAAGGCCGGGGAGCTGTTTTTT.

V usage is TRBV6-4 and J usage is TRBJ2-2, with 7 bases fitting TRBD1. Germline V gene sequence: CDR1 MRHNA, CDR2 SNTAGT. V was clipped by 6 bases and J by 6 bases; unmatched bases: 4. The CDR3 has 13 residues. CDR3 protein: CASRETGAGELFF. The DNA of the CDR3 is TGTGCCAGCAGAGAAACAGGGGCCGGGGAGCTGTTTTTT.

This chain links TRBV3-1 (or the pseudogene TRBV3-2) with TRBJ1-1; D is unclear. Germline V gene sequence: CDR1 LGHDT, CDR2 YNNKEL (reference sequence). Trimming removed 1 base from V and 5 bases from J, with 5 bases in between. This CDR3 comprises 12 residues. In nucleotides, the CDR3 is TGTGCCAGCAGCCAAGCGGGGACTGAAGCTTTCTTT. Protein product: CASSQAGTEAFF.

There are a few counts of this clone. The chain carries TRBV6-1 and TRBJ2-1; 12 positions match TRBD2. Germline CDR1 is MNHNS and CDR2 is SASEGT. This CDR3 contains 15 residues. Trimming removed 2 bases from V and 9 bases from J; junction bases left unmatched: 5. The CDR3 loop reads CASSEPSGRAAEQFF. The CDR3 DNA reads as TGTGCCAGCAGTGAACCTAGCGGGAGGGCCGCTGAGCAGTTCTTC.

The rearrangement links TRBV4-2 to TRBJ1-6; possibly TRBD1 for D (5 bases). The CDR3 has 15 amino acids. The germline V gene encodes CDR1 LGHNA and CDR2 YNFKEQ. The V and J ends lost 0 bases and 7 bases respectively, with 10 bases between them. The CDR3 spells CASSQEEQDNSPLHF. The CDR3 nucleotides are TGTGCCAGCAGCCAAGAGGAACAGGACAATTCACCCCTCCACTTT.

V is TRBV4-1 and J is TRBJ2-5, with D possibly being TRBD1 (5 bases). V was clipped by 0 bases and J by 3 bases, with 8 bases between them. The CDR3 extends over 14 amino acids. Germline CDR1 is MGHRA and CDR2 is YSYEKL. CDR3 nucleotide sequence: TGCGCCAGCAGCCAAGACAGGGCCGAAGAGACCCAGTACTTC. Amino acid sequence: CASSQDRAEETQYF.

V and J are TRBV3-1 (or the pseudogene TRBV3-2) and TRBJ1-6; D ambiguous. Germline values: CDR1 LGHDT, CDR2 YNNKEL (reference sequence). This CDR3 is 11 amino acids long. V was pared by 2 bases and J by 7 bases, with 0 bases between. The CDR3: CASSQNSPLHF. DNA of the CDR3: TGTGCCAGCAGCCAAAATTCACCCCTCCACTTT.

The chain carries TRBV7-2 and TRBJ2-1; 8 bases align to TRBD2. From germline, CDR1 is SGHTA and CDR2 FQGNSA. The V and J ends lost 1 base and 5 bases, in that order; junction bases with no gene match: 7. The CDR3 length is 16 residues. CDR3 amino acids: CASSLGGGLVHNEQFF. The DNA for the CDR3 is TGTGCCAGCAGCTTAGGAGGGGGACTAGTCCACAATGAGCAGTTCTTC.

The V call is TRBV18, the J call TRBJ1-3; no firm D call. With 3 bases removed from V and 7 bases from J, the gap between germline ends came to 16 bases. From germline, CDR1 is KGHSH and CDR2 LQKENI. This CDR3 contains 15 residues. The CDR3 DNA sequence: TGTGCCAGCTCACCGGAAGGAGGAGGCTTTAACACCATATATTTT. This gives the protein CASSPEGGGFNTIYF.

This sequence joins TRBV11-2 and TRBJ2-5; 11 bases are a match to TRBD2. This CDR3 is 17 amino acids long. In germline, CDR1 is SGHAT, CDR2 FQNNGV. After removal of 5 bases from V and 6 bases from J, the junction contained 14 bases not matched to a gene. The CDR3 DNA is TGTGCCAGCAGCCACGCGGTGCTAGCGGGGGGATTCAAGACCCAGTACTTC. It codes for CASSHAVLAGGFKTQYF.

This clone was counted once. The CDR3 sequence: CASSFGTGTEQYF. The DNA for the CDR3 is TGTGCCAGCAGCTTCGGGACAGGCACCGAGCAGTACTTC. V and J are TRBV5-5 and TRBJ2-7; 8 bases line up with TRBD1. This CDR3 is built from 13 residues. V lost 2 bases and J lost 6; bases outside the gene matches: 4. Germline V gives CDR1 SGHKS, CDR2 YYEKEE (reference sequence). Combining the CDR3 with reference TRBV5-5 and TRBJ2-7 gives the whole variable domain DAGVTQSPTHLIKTRGQQVTLRCSPISGHKSVSWYQQVLGQGPQFIFQYYEKEERGRGNFPDRFSARQFPNYSSELNVNALLLGDSALYLCASSFGTGTEQYFGPGTRLTVT.

The chain carries TRBV13 and TRBJ1-2; D call uncertain. Trimming removed 1 base from V and 5 bases from J, with 17 bases in between. The germline V gene encodes CDR1 PRHDT and CDR2 FYEKMQ (reference sequence). The CDR3 is 16 amino acids. The CDR3 spells CASSLVRDGGRYGYTF. CDR3 bases: TGTGCCAGCAGCTTAGTGCGCGACGGAGGCCGGTATGGCTACACCTTC.

The table lists this clone with a few counts. The chain is built from TRBV7-2 and TRBJ1-1, with 8 bases fitting TRBD1. The germline gives CDR1 SGHTA, CDR2 FQGNSA. Losses at the gene ends were 1 base for V and 2 bases for J; bases not matched to a gene: 9. The CDR3 extends over 17 amino acids. The CDR3 loop is CASSLVSIQGANTEAFF. The CDR3 nucleotides are TGTGCCAGCAGCTTAGTTTCCATCCAGGGGGCAAACACTGAAGCTTTCTTT.

The chain carries TRBV4-2 and TRBJ2-1, with 15 bases lining up with TRBD2. The CDR3 contains 17 residues. Losses at the gene ends were 1 base for V and 7 bases for J; bases not matched to a gene: 5. Germline V gene lookup returns CDR1 LGHNA and CDR2 YNFKEQ. The CDR3, as DNA: TGTGCCAGCAGCCAAGGGACCGGACTAGCGGGGGGGAATGAGCAGTTCTTC. Translated: CASSQGTGLAGGNEQFF.

The rearrangement joins TRBV7-9 to TRBJ2-3, with a possible D match to TRBD2 (6 bases). Looked up from germline, CDR1 is SEHNR and CDR2 is FQNEAQ (reference sequence). V was trimmed by 5 bases and J by 3 bases, leaving 18 bases between them. The CDR3 has 16 amino acids. The CDR3 loop reads CASSMTSLKGTDTQYF. The CDR3 region has the DNA TGTGCCAGCAGCATGACTAGTCTTAAGGGGACAGATACGCAGTATTTT.

The V call is TRBV4-3, the J call TRBJ1-1; no clear D gene. Trimming took off 0 bases at V and 1 base at J, with 6 bases between the two ends. In germline, CDR1 is LGHNA, CDR2 YSLEER. The CDR3 consists of 14 residues. The CDR3 bases are TGCGCCAGCAGCCAAGAGCGACAGAACACTGAAGCTTTCTTT. It encodes CASSQERQNTEAFF.

This sequence joins TRBV4-2 and TRBJ2-1; D unresolved. The germline V gene has CDR1 LGHNA and CDR2 YNFKEQ. The length of the CDR3 is 14 residues. V dropped 1 base and J dropped 7 bases, with 11 bases sitting between them. In nucleotides, the CDR3 is TGTGCCAGCAGCCAAGGGGCAGAACGTAATGAGCAGTTCTTC. Its translation is CASSQGAERNEQFF.

The chain is built from TRBV3-1 (or the pseudogene TRBV3-2) and TRBJ1-6; the D gene is possibly TRBD1 (5 bases). The CDR3 has 16 residues. Trimming stripped 0 bases from V and 10 bases from J, with 16 bases between. Germline V gene lookup returns CDR1 LGHDT and CDR2 YNNKEL (reference sequence). As DNA, the CDR3 is TGTGCCAGCAGCCAAGATCCGGGACGGGTTGAATCACCCCTCCACTTT. Protein: CASSQDPGRVESPLHF.

The chain couples TRBV2 to TRBJ1-1; 9 bases fit TRBD1. The V segment lost 1 base and the J segment 5 bases; nucleotides outside the gene matches: 5. The CDR3 is made up of 15 amino acids. Germline V lookup: CDR1 SNHLY, CDR2 FYNNEI. CDR3 nucleotide sequence: TGTGCCAGCAGTGAAGAGGACAGGGGAAGGACTGAAGCTTTCTTT. Its translation: CASSEEDRGRTEAFF.

The chain joins TRBV7-3 to TRBJ1-6; possible D gene TRBD1, 5 bases. With 3 bases removed from V and 6 bases from J, the gap between germline ends came to 9 bases. The CDR3 totals 14 residues. Germline loops: CDR1 SGHTA, CDR2 FQGTGA. CDR3 amino acids: CASSLQGGNSPLHF. The CDR3 nucleotides are TGTGCCAGCAGCTTGCAGGGTGGTAATTCACCCCTCCACTTT.

The V call is TRBV5-4, the J call TRBJ2-2; 9 bases agree with TRBD2. The V gene's germline CDR1 is SGHNT and CDR2 YYREEE (reference sequence). V was clipped by 0 bases and J by 6 bases; unmatched bases: 3. There are 15 residues in the CDR3. This CDR3 is CASSLGSGRSGELFF. CDR3 nucleotide sequence: TGTGCCAGCAGCTTGGGCAGCGGGAGGTCCGGGGAGCTGTTTTTT.

CDR3 coding DNA: TGTGCTAGTGGTTTAGACACTGAAGCTTTCTTT. Protein product: CASGLDTEAFF. This sequence joins TRBV12-5 and TRBJ1-1; D not certain. CDR3 length equals 11 residues. V was trimmed by 3 bases and J by 3 bases, leaving 2 bases between them. CDR1 and CDR2 (germline): LGHNT, FRNRAP.

This sequence joins TRBV7-9 and TRBJ1-1; 8 positions match TRBD1. This CDR3 spans 14 amino acids. J gave up 6 bases and V 5 bases, and 8 bases lay outside the gene matches. CDR1 SEHNR and CDR2 FQNEAQ come from the germline V gene (reference sequence). This CDR3 reads CASSPRTGMSEAFF. The CDR3 DNA sequence: TGTGCCAGCAGCCCTCGGACAGGGATGTCTGAAGCTTTCTTT.

This chain joins TRBV6-4 and TRBJ2-3; D is uncertain. This CDR3 has 15 residues. Germline CDR1 is MRHNA and CDR2 is SNTAGT. V was trimmed by 3 bases and J by 0 bases, leaving 10 bases between them. This CDR3 is CASSETTVSTDTQYF. DNA of the CDR3: TGTGCCAGCAGTGAGACGACGGTTAGCACAGATACGCAGTATTTT.

The chain is built from TRBV19 and TRBJ2-7, with 8 bases that match TRBD1. CDR3 length: 15 amino acids. The V segment lost 3 bases and the J segment 0 bases; nucleotides outside the gene matches: 4. CDR1 LNHDA and CDR2 SQIVND come from the germline V gene (reference sequence). CDR3 protein: CASSIGTGASYEQYF. CDR3 bases: TGTGCCAGTAGTATTGGGACAGGAGCCTCCTACGAGCAGTACTTC.

The chain links TRBV6-4 to TRBJ2-1; D unclear. Trimming took 0 bases from V and 9 from J, leaving 12 bases between them. This CDR3 has 14 residues. Per the germline V gene, CDR1 is MRHNA and CDR2 is SNTAGT. This chain's CDR3 is CASSDSRRTGEQFF. CDR3 nucleotides: TGTGCCAGCAGTGACTCGAGGAGAACCGGTGAGCAGTTCTTC.

This sequence joins TRBV6-2 or TRBV6-3 and TRBJ2-1, with D perhaps matching TRBD2 (6 bases). CDR1 and CDR2 from the germline V gene are MNHEY and SVGEGT. V was shortened by 6 bases and J by 10 bases, with 22 bases between the two germline ends. The CDR3 runs 15 residues. The CDR3 DNA is TGTGCCAGCAGCAGGTTGACTAGTACTCGCTTCGAGCAGTTCTTC. Translating it yields CASSRLTSTRFEQFF.

The V call is TRBV4-3, the J call TRBJ2-1; D not resolved. The germline V gene encodes CDR1 LGHNA and CDR2 YSLEER. Trimming shortened V by 0 bases and J by 3 bases, and 12 bases separated the two germline ends. The CDR3 has 16 residues. CDR3 region: CASSQDGFVGYNEQFF. The CDR3 DNA is TGCGCCAGCAGCCAAGATGGATTTGTCGGCTACAATGAGCAGTTCTTC.

CDR3 DNA sequence: TGTGCCAGCAGCTTACCGGGGACTACTAATGAAAAACTGTTTTTT. Translated: CASSLPGTTNEKLFF. The chain recombines TRBV5-8 with TRBJ1-4, with D maybe TRBD1 (5 bases). Trimming cost V 2 bases and J 2 bases, with 10 bases left between them. Per germline, CDR1 SGHTS and CDR2 YDEGEE. The CDR3 is 15 residues long.

The chain recombines TRBV9 with TRBJ2-2, with TRBD2 identical over 7 bases. In germline, CDR1 is SGDLS, CDR2 YYNGEE. V trimming: 3 bases; J trimming: 1 base; junction bases outside the gene matches: 6. The CDR3 length is 16 residues. Here the CDR3 DNA reads TGTGCCAGCAGCGACCCGGGGGGAGGGAACACCGGGGAGCTGTTTTTT. Translating it yields CASSDPGGGNTGELFF.